Reported below is one T cell receptor (beta chain). The data were obtained in a study of cytomegalovirus exposure and HLA in healthy donors. CDR1 and CDR2 (germline): MNHEY, SVGAGI. Trimming took 6 bases from V and 1 from J, leaving 8 bases between them. The CDR3 loop spans 13 amino acids. The primer mix had 60 Vbeta and 13 Jbeta primers. Only in-frame clones appear in the TCRdb table, and some are missing; sequencing was by immunoSEQ multiplex PCR. The sample has 40,000 or so clones, over 65% seen once. V gene TRBV6-5 combines with J gene TRBJ2-3; perhaps TRBD2 as D (6 bases). This clonotype was sampled from a man aged 45-65 years in good health and CMV-seropositive. The sequenced sample was PBMCs. As DNA, the CDR3 is TGTGCCAGCAGGTGGGGGGGCACAGATACGCAGTATTTT. Its protein product is CASRWGGTDTQYF.